This T cell receptor beta chain stems from a study of cytomegalovirus exposure and HLA in healthy donors. Study-wide points: Specificity for CMV antigens was confirmed in vitro for a few of the CMV-associated chains. Rare TCR sequences dominated, though some public TCRs recurred in many donors. Some TCR beta chains (about 170 of them) were listed as cytomegalovirus-associated.

Data came from immunoSEQ multiplex PCR; TCRdb stores just in-frame clones and leaves some out. In the table there are roughly 130,000 clones, 86% of which are singletons. As concerns this clone: Its target is unknown.

Per germline, CDR1 SGHVS and CDR2 FQNEAQ. The CDR3 loop spans 11 amino acids. V gave up 1 base and J gave up 9 bases, with 4 bases separating them. The chain is built from TRBV7-8 and TRBJ2-1; D unclear. Material for sequencing was PBMCs. The TCR sequence derives from a man aged 18-30 years in good health and CMV-seronegative. Here the CDR3 reads CASSLGSEQFF. CDR3 nucleotides: TGTGCCAGCAGCTTAGGGAGTGAGCAGTTCTTC. The entire variable domain, with the rest obtained from reference TRBV7-8 and TRBJ2-1, is as follows: GAGVSQSPRYKVAKRGQDVALRCDPISGHVSLFWYQQALGQGPEFLTYFQNEAQLDKSGLPSDRFFAERPEGSVSTLKIQRTQQEDSAVYLCASSLGSEQFFGPGTRLTVL.